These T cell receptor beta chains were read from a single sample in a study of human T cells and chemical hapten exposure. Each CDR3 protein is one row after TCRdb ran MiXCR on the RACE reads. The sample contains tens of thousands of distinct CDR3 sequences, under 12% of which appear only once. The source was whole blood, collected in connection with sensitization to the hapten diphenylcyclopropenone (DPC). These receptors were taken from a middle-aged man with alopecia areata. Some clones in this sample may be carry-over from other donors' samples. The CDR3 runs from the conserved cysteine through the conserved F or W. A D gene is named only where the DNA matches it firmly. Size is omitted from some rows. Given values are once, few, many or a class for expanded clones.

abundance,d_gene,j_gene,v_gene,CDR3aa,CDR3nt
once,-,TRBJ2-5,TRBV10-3,CAIGTAQETQYF,TGTGCCATCGGTACGGCCCAAGAGACCCAGTACTTC
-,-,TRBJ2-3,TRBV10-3,CAISDLTSGSVPHTDTQYF,TGTGCCATCAGTGATTTGACTAGTGGGAGCGTGCCCCACACAGATACGCAGTATTTT
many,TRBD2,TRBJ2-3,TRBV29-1,CSVDGIAGATDTQYF,TGCAGCGTTGATGGGATCGCGGGAGCCACAGATACGCAGTATTTT
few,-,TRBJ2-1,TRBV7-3,CASSLDLHEQFF,TGTGCCAGCAGCTTAGACTTGCATGAGCAGTTCTTC
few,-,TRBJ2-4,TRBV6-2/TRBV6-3,CASSFGGSKNIQYF,TGTGCCAGCAGTTTTGGCGGGTCTAAAAACATTCAGTACTTC
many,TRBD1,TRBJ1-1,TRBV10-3,CAISQTGTGPYSNTEAFF,TGTGCCATCAGTCAGACCGGGACAGGGCCTTACTCGAACACTGAAGCTTTCTTT
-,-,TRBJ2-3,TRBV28,CASSSSGDLTSTDTQYF,TGTGCCAGCAGCTCCTCCGGGGACTTAACTAGCACAGATACGCAGTATTTT
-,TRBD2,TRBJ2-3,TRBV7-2,CASSLGRPGLAGAGTDTQYF,TGTGCCAGCAGCTTAGGGAGACCGGGACTAGCGGGAGCGGGCACAGATACGCAGTATTTT
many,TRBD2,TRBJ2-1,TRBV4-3,CASSQVPSGSGSYNEQFF,TGCGCCAGCAGCCAAGTTCCTAGCGGGAGTGGGTCCTACAATGAGCAGTTCTTC
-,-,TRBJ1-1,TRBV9,CASSVLDLGVTEAFF,TGTGCCAGCAGCGTACTAGATTTGGGGGTGACTGAAGCTTTCTTT